The 23 T cell receptor beta chains listed next were all sequenced from one sample in a study of brain T cells in children with intractable seizures. Some clones are missing from TCRdb's copy, which holds only in-frame ones; the method was immunoSEQ multiplex PCR. The sample has 70,000 to 85,000 clones; 91% are singletons. The sample here was peripheral blood, taken at surgery. The receptors were sampled from a girl aged 2-15 years with Rasmussen encephalitis and intractable seizures.

This chain links TRBV6-5 with TRBJ2-7, with D hard to call. There are 14 residues in the CDR3. The V end lost 6 bases, the J end lost 2 bases, and 14 bases lay between the germline ends. CDR1 is MNHEY and CDR2 is SVGAGI in the germline V gene. The CDR3 nucleotides are TGTGCCAGCAGAACAAGCCCCTCAACCTACGAGCAGTACTTC. Translated, it gives CASRTSPSTYEQYF.

The V and J genes are TRBV7-3 and TRBJ1-6; D gene unclear. Trimming cost V 4 bases and J 6 bases, with 13 bases left between them. The CDR3 is 15 residues long. Germline CDR1 is SGHTA and CDR2 is FQGTGA. Here the CDR3 DNA reads TGTGCCAGCAGCTCGACCCCGGGATCTAATTCACCCCTCCACTTT. Translated, it gives CASSSTPGSNSPLHF.

The rearrangement joins TRBV5-5 to TRBJ2-1; 11 nucleotides agree with TRBD2. The CDR3 spans 18 residues. V shed 0 bases, J shed 0 bases, and the junction held 5 bases outside the gene matches. Germline V gene lookup returns CDR1 SGHKS and CDR2 YYEKEE (reference sequence). As DNA, the CDR3 is TGTGCCAGCAGCTTGGGACTAGCGGGACCGGTCTCCTACAATGAGCAGTTCTTC. Amino acids: CASSLGLAGPVSYNEQFF.

This clone has more than one count but fewer than ten. This rearrangement joins TRBV30 to TRBJ1-5; perhaps TRBD1 as D (5 bases). Germline CDR1 is GTSNPN and CDR2 is SVGIG (reference sequence). Trimming took 3 bases from V and 3 from J, leaving 9 bases between them. The CDR3 contains 13 residues. The DNA for the CDR3 is TGTGCCTGGAGGGACACCGACAATCAGCCCCAGCATTTT. Its protein is CAWRDTDNQPQHF. The full variable domain, its missing parts supplied by reference TRBV30 and TRBJ1-5, is SQTIHQWPATLVQPVGSPLSLECTVEGTSNPNLYWYRQAAGRGLQLLFYSVGIGQISSEVPQNLSASRPQDRQFILSSKKLLLSDSGFYLCAWRDTDNQPQHFGDGTRLSIL.

This clone is a singleton in its sample. This chain uses TRBV28 with TRBJ1-3, with D perhaps matching TRBD1 (6 bases). This CDR3 has 14 residues. Germline CDR1 MDHEN, CDR2 SYDVKM. Trimming left V 1 base short and J 11 bases short, with 15 bases between. The CDR3, as DNA: TGTGCCAGCAGTTTATCGGAGAGCAGGGGCGCCATATATTTT. This translates into CASSLSESRGAIYF. The whole variable domain, remainder taken from reference TRBV28 and TRBJ1-3, is DVKVTQSSRYLVKRTGEKVFLECVQDMDHENMFWYRQDPGLGLRLIYFSYDVKMKEKGDIPEGYSVSREKKERFSLILESASTNQTSMYLCASSLSESRGAIYFGEGSWLTVV.

This chain uses TRBV13 with TRBJ1-1; no definite D call. V was pared by 1 base and J by 1 base, with 7 bases between. CDR3 length: 14 amino acids. CDR1 and CDR2 from the germline V gene are PRHDT and FYEKMQ (reference sequence). CDR3 coding DNA: TGTGCCAGCAGCTTAGTTGATCCGAACACTGAAGCTTTCTTT. It translates to CASSLVDPNTEAFF.

V gene TRBV5-4 combines with J gene TRBJ2-2; D gene unclear. CDR1 is SGHNT, CDR2 YYREEE, per germline (reference sequence). Between the trimmed V and J ends, which lost 4 bases and 6 bases, there was a span of 16 bases. The CDR3 consists of 15 residues. The CDR3 DNA reads TGTGCCAGCAGCCTCAAAGGACCCTGGGCCGGGGAGCTGTTTTTT. Translating gives CASSLKGPWAGELFF. Combining the CDR3 with reference TRBV5-4 and TRBJ2-2 gives the whole variable domain ETGVTQSPTHLIKTRGQQVTLRCSSQSGHNTVSWYQQALGQGPQFIFQYYREEENGRGNFPPRFSGLQFPNYSSELNVNALELDDSALYLCASSLKGPWAGELFFGEGSRLTVL.

J is TRBJ2-7 and V is TRBV11-3; the D is unclear. Trimming stripped 6 bases from V and 3 bases from J, with 12 bases between. Per germline, CDR1 SGHNT and CDR2 YENEEA. The CDR3 totals 13 residues. CDR3 protein: CASSYTAFYEQYF. The CDR3 DNA reads TGTGCCAGCAGTTATACTGCATTCTACGAGCAGTACTTC.

The chain links TRBV25-1 to TRBJ2-5, with D perhaps matching TRBD1 (5 bases). This CDR3 contains 13 residues. Between the trimmed V and J ends, which lost 2 bases and 4 bases, there was a span of 8 bases. Germline V lookup: CDR1 MGHDK, CDR2 SYGVNS. The CDR3 DNA reads TGTGCCAGCAGTGAAGGACAAAGAGAGACCCAGTACTTC. Protein sequence: CASSEGQRETQYF.

The V call is TRBV4-1, the J call TRBJ1-2; D not resolved. Germline CDR1 and CDR2: MGHRA and YSYEKL. The CDR3 extends over 13 amino acids. Trimming took 0 bases from V and 8 from J, leaving 10 bases between them. The CDR3 DNA follows: TGCGCCAGCAGCCAAGAGAGCCTATACGGCTACACCTTC. This sequence encodes CASSQESLYGYTF.

The rearrangement uses TRBV29-1 and TRBJ1-2; tentatively, D is TRBD1 (6 bases). Germline CDR1 is SQVTM and CDR2 is ANQGSEA. CDR3 size: 13 residues. The V gene lost 5 bases and the J gene lost 6 bases, with 16 bases spanning the gap. The CDR3 loop reads CSVLPGGLDGYTF. The CDR3 nucleotides are TGCAGCGTTCTCCCGGGGGGGCTAGATGGCTACACCTTC.

The chain combines TRBV30 with TRBJ2-1; TRBD2 matches 7 bases. The CDR3 runs 14 residues. CDR1 and CDR2 from the germline V gene are GTSNPN and SVGIG (reference sequence). The V gene end was trimmed by 2 bases and the J gene end by 4 bases; junction bases not matched to a gene: 5. CDR3 residues: CAWSRSSGYNEQFF. CDR3 DNA: TGTGCCTGGAGTAGGTCTAGCGGTTACAATGAGCAGTTCTTC.

The V and J genes are TRBV5-4 and TRBJ2-1, with a tentative D call TRBD2 (6 bases). Germline CDR1 SGHNT, CDR2 YYREEE (reference sequence). This CDR3 has 16 amino acids. V was pared by 4 bases and J by 6 bases, with 20 bases between. The CDR3 region is CASSRRGASRSNEQFF. CDR3 bases: TGTGCCAGCAGCAGACGCGGGGCTAGCAGGAGCAATGAGCAGTTCTTC.

This clone was counted between two and nine times. V and J are TRBV30 and TRBJ1-6; tentative D call: TRBD1 (5 bases). The V end was cut by 4 bases, the J end by 0 bases, with 7 bases between. CDR1 is GTSNPN, CDR2 SVGIG, per germline (reference sequence). This CDR3 has 14 amino acids. CDR3 in DNA: TGTGCCTGGATGAGGGGCTCCTATAATTCACCCCTCCACTTT. Translating gives CAWMRGSYNSPLHF.

The V gene is TRBV19, the J gene TRBJ2-2; either TRBD1 or TRBD2 may fit D (6 bases each). The CDR3 loop spans 15 amino acids. Trimming took 3 bases from V and 9 from J, leaving 17 bases between them. CDR1 is LNHDA, CDR2 SQIVND, per germline (reference sequence). The CDR3 spells CASSMKRGHMWELFF. In nucleotides, the CDR3 is TGTGCCAGTAGTATGAAACGGGGGCATATGTGGGAGCTGTTTTTT. Combining the CDR3 with reference TRBV19 and TRBJ2-2 gives the whole variable domain DGGITQSPKYLFRKEGQNVTLSCEQNLNHDAMYWYRQDPGQGLRLIYYSQIVNDFQKGDIAEGYSVSREKKESFPLTVTSAQKNPTAFYLCASSMKRGHMWELFFGEGSRLTVL.

The chain uses TRBV4-1 and TRBJ2-3; 10 bases agree with TRBD2. With 5 bases clipped from V and 2 bases from J, the junction kept 13 bases outside the gene matches. Germline CDR1 MGHRA, CDR2 YSYEKL. The CDR3 is made up of 18 amino acids. The CDR3 DNA follows: TGCGCCAGCAGCGGACGACTAGCGGGTTCGGTATTCACAGATACGCAGTATTTT. It yields the protein CASSGRLAGSVFTDTQYF.

The CDR3 coding sequence is TGTGCCAGCAGCTTAGGCCGCGAGAACCGACAGGTCAACTACGAGCAGTACTTC. This gives the protein CASSLGRENRQVNYEQYF. The rearrangement links TRBV13 to TRBJ2-7, with D perhaps matching TRBD1 (6 bases). The V gene's germline CDR1 is PRHDT and CDR2 FYEKMQ (reference sequence). The CDR3 contains 18 residues. V was shortened by 0 bases and J by 3 bases, with 21 bases between the two germline ends.

The rearrangement uses TRBV15 and TRBJ2-2; TRBD1 aligns across 8 bases. The CDR3 spans 15 residues. V was clipped by 0 bases and J by 8 bases; unmatched bases: 5. Germline CDR1 is LNHNV and CDR2 is YYDKDF (reference sequence). CDR3 residues: CATSREGTGEGELFF. The CDR3 nucleotides read TGTGCCACCAGCAGAGAAGGGACAGGAGAGGGGGAGCTGTTTTTT.

Written as DNA, the CDR3 is TGTGCCACCAGTGCCGGGACAGGGCCCCATGGCTACACCTTC. It specifies CATSAGTGPHGYTF. The chain is built from TRBV24-1 and TRBJ1-2, with 9 bases identical to TRBD1. Trimming cost V 5 bases and J 6 bases; bases outside gene matches: 6. The CDR3 runs to 14 residues. Germline CDR1 and CDR2: KGHDR and SFDVKD.

The V call is TRBV3-1 (or the pseudogene TRBV3-2), the J call TRBJ2-5, with D tentatively TRBD2 (5 bases). The germline V gene has CDR1 LGHDT and CDR2 YNNKEL (reference sequence). CDR3 size: 16 residues. Trimming removed 0 bases at V and 2 bases at J, with 13 bases between. The CDR3 region is CASSQDTRPQQETQYF. The CDR3 nucleotides read TGTGCCAGCAGCCAAGATACTAGGCCCCAACAAGAGACCCAGTACTTC.

The chain recombines TRBV10-3 with TRBJ2-3; D might be TRBD2 (5 bases). The CDR3 is 15 residues long. The germline CDR1 and CDR2 sequences are ENHRY and SYGVKD. V was shortened by 2 bases and J by 1 base, with 10 bases between the two germline ends. CDR3 sequence: CAISEAGARTDTQYF. CDR3 bases: TGTGCCATCAGTGAGGCGGGTGCCCGCACAGATACGCAGTATTTT.

This clone was recorded only once. This rearrangement joins TRBV6-5 to TRBJ2-7; D ambiguous. Trimming pared 6 bases from V and 2 bases from J, leaving 11 bases between. The CDR3 covers 13 residues. CDR1 is MNHEY and CDR2 is SVGAGI in the germline V gene. The CDR3 loop reads CASSATLTYEQYF. CDR3 DNA: TGTGCCAGCAGCGCGACACTAACCTACGAGCAGTACTTC.

V gene TRBV2 combines with J gene TRBJ1-4; a weak D match, TRBD1 (5 bases). The CDR3 sequence is 15 residues long. The ends were cut back, 4 bases at V and 13 bases at J, with 22 bases in the middle. Germline V gives CDR1 SNHLY, CDR2 FYNNEI. Here the CDR3 reads CASSVSGGSGRRLFF. The CDR3 DNA follows: TGTGCCAGCAGTGTGAGCGGGGGATCAGGCAGAAGACTGTTTTTT.